These T cell receptor beta chains were read from a single sample in a study of T-cell memory formation after mild COVID-19. TCRdb itself ran the 5' RACE reads through MiXCR, one entry per CDR3 protein. In the table there are more than 250,000 distinct CDR3 sequences, more than 15% of which are singletons. Sample: PBMCs or a T cell subset sorted from them (not recorded which). These receptor sequences come from a man between 18 and 29 years old who had mild COVID-19 (a few samples of this study predate the infection). Cell type and time point are not known. Both conserved end residues are part of each CDR3. D genes are given only for firm matches. Some rows have no size entry. The others give once, few or many, or a class for an expanded clone.

v_gene: TRBV9
d_gene: TRBD1
j_gene: TRBJ2-7
abundance: many
CDR3aa: CASSRDSSYEQYF
CDR3nt: TGTGCCAGCAGCCGGGACAGCTCCTACGAGCAGTACTTC

v_gene: TRBV7-8
d_gene: NA
j_gene: TRBJ1-2
abundance: few
CDR3aa: CASSPTGLTYGYTF
CDR3nt: TGTGCCAGCAGCCCCACAGGACTAACTTATGGCTACACCTTC

v_gene: TRBV10-2
d_gene: TRBD1
j_gene: TRBJ2-7
abundance: large
CDR3aa: CASMTGHSYEQYF
CDR3nt: TGCGCCAGCATGACAGGGCACTCCTACGAGCAGTACTTC

v_gene: TRBV7-9
d_gene: NA
j_gene: TRBJ1-2
abundance: few
CDR3aa: CASSPTLGKTSGYGYGYTF
CDR3nt: TGTGCCAGCAGCCCGACGTTAGGTAAAACCTCAGGGTACGGGTATGGCTACACCTTC

v_gene: TRBV2
d_gene: NA
j_gene: TRBJ2-1
abundance: NA
CDR3aa: CASSLAIYYNEQFF
CDR3nt: TGTGCCAGCAGTCTAGCGATATACTACAATGAGCAGTTCTTC

v_gene: TRBV5-1
d_gene: NA
j_gene: TRBJ1-1
abundance: few
CDR3aa: CASSYNVGSSGVTEAFF
CDR3nt: TGCGCCAGCAGCTATAACGTTGGATCAAGCGGAGTCACTGAAGCTTTCTTT

v_gene: TRBV7-9
d_gene: TRBD1
j_gene: TRBJ1-2
abundance: few
CDR3aa: CASSEPPGTGANYGYTF
CDR3nt: TGTGCCAGCAGCGAGCCCCCGGGGACAGGAGCTAACTATGGCTACACCTTC

v_gene: TRBV20-1
d_gene: NA
j_gene: TRBJ1-5
abundance: NA
CDR3aa: CSTKSGQYNQPQHF
CDR3nt: TGCAGTACGAAGAGCGGACAGTACAATCAGCCCCAGCATTTT

v_gene: TRBV7-2
d_gene: NA
j_gene: TRBJ1-1
abundance: many
CDR3aa: CASSLFLNTEAFF
CDR3nt: TGTGCCAGCAGCTTATTCCTGAACACTGAAGCTTTCTTT

v_gene: TRBV5-4
d_gene: NA
j_gene: TRBJ1-6
abundance: NA
CDR3aa: CASSLEMKPLHF
CDR3nt: TGTGCCAGCAGCTTGGAGATGAAGCCCCTCCACTTT

v_gene: TRBV7-9
d_gene: NA
j_gene: TRBJ1-1
abundance: NA
CDR3aa: CASSPLEGWGEAFF
CDR3nt: TGTGCCAGCAGCCCGTTGGAGGGGTGGGGTGAAGCTTTCTTT

v_gene: TRBV4-3
d_gene: TRBD1
j_gene: TRBJ2-3
abundance: few
CDR3aa: CASSQEVEGGPDTQYF
CDR3nt: TGCGCCAGCAGCCAAGAGGTGGAAGGGGGCCCAGATACGCAGTATTTT

v_gene: TRBV4-2
d_gene: TRBD2
j_gene: TRBJ2-3
abundance: many
CDR3aa: CASSQVAGARTDTQYF
CDR3nt: TGTGCCAGCAGCCAAGTAGCGGGGGCCCGCACAGATACGCAGTATTTT